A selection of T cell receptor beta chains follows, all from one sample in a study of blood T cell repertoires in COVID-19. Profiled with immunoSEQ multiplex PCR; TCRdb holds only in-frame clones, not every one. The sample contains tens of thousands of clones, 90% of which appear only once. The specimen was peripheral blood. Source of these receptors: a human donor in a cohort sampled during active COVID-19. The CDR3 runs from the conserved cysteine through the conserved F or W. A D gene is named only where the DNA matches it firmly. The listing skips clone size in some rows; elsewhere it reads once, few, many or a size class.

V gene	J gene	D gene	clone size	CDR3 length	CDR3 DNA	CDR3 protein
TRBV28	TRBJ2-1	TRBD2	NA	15	TGTGCCAGCAGTTTATCTAGCGGCGTCTACAATGAGCAGTTCTTC	CASSLSSGVYNEQFF
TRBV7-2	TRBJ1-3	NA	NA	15	TGTGCCAGCAGCTTAGATTCCAGGGCTGGAAACACCATATATTTT	CASSLDSRAGNTIYF
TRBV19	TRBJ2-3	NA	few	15	TGTGCCAGTAGGGGCCGCAGGGGTCCCACAGATACGCAGTATTTT	CASRGRRGPTDTQYF
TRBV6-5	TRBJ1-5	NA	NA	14	TGTGCCAGCAAAGCGGGGGTGGTGAATCAGCCCCAGCATTTT	CASKAGVVNQPQHF
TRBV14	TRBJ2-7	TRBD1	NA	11	TGTGCCAGCAGCCAAGTCGGGACAGTGTACTTC	CASSQVGTVYF
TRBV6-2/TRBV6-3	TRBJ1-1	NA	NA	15	TGTGCCAGCAGTTACTCGCCAGGGAGGGGCACTGAAGCTTTCTTT	CASSYSPGRGTEAFF
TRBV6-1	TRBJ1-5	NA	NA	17	TGTGCCAGCAGTGTTGTCACCCTCACCAGGGGCCCTCTGCCCCAGCATTTT	CASSVVTLTRGPLPQHF
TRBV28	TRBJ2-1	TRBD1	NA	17	TGTGCCAGCACCATCTCTCCGGGGCAGGGGGCTTTCAATGAGCAGTTCTTC	CASTISPGQGAFNEQFF
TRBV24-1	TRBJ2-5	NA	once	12	TGTGCCACCGGAGACAGAAAAGAGACCCAGTACTTC	CATGDRKETQYF
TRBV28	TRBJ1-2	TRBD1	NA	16	TGTGCCAGCAGTTTATCTAGGACAGGAACTAACTATGGCTACACCTTC	CASSLSRTGTNYGYTF
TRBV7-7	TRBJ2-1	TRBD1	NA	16	TGTGCTAGCAGCTTAGGGTCCAGGACAGGGGGAGGTGAGCAGTTCTTC	CASSLGSRTGGGEQFF
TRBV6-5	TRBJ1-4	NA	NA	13	TGTGCCAGCTGCAGGGGCCCGGGGGAAAAACTGTTTTTT	CASCRGPGEKLFF
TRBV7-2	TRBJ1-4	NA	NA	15	TGTGCCAGCAGCTTTTTGACAGGCTCTAATGAAAAACTGTTTTTT	CASSFLTGSNEKLFF
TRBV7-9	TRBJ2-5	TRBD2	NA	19	TGTGCCAGCAGCTCCCGCGGCGTGGTCCAGCGGGGGTTGGGAGAGACCCAGTACTTC	CASSSRGVVQRGLGETQYF
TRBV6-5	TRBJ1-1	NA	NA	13	TGTGCCAGCAGACAGGGCGGGAACACTGAAGCTTTCTTT	CASRQGGNTEAFF
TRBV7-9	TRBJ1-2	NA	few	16	TGTGCCAGCAGCTTAGCACATGAGGATATTAACTATGGCTACACCTTC	CASSLAHEDINYGYTF
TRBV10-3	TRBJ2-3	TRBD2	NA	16	TGTGCCATCAGTGAGGGATTAGCGGGAGCAACAGATACGCAGTATTTT	CAISEGLAGATDTQYF
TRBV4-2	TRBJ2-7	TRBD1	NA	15	TGTGCCAGCAGCCAAGAAAGGACAGGGTGGAACGAGCAGTACTTC	CASSQERTGWNEQYF
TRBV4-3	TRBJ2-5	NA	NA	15	TGCGCCAGCAGCCAAGGAAACCGCGTCGGTGAGACCCAGTACTTC	CASSQGNRVGETQYF
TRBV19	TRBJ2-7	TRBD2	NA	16	TGTGCCAGTAGTATCTCGGCGGGAGTCAGCTCCTACGAGCAGTACTTC	CASSISAGVSSYEQYF
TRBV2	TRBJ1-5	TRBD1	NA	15	TGTGCCAGCAGGGCCTCCCACAGGGGACATCAGCCCCAGCATTTT	CASRASHRGHQPQHF
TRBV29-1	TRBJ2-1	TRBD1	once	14	TGCAGCGGCGTGACAGGGGCCGCCGACAATGAGCAGTTCTTC	CSGVTGAADNEQFF
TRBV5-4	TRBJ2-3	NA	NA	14	TGTGCCAGCAGCTCCGCCGGGAGCACAGATACGCAGTATTTT	CASSSAGSTDTQYF
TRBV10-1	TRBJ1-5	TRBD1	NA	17	TGCGCCAGCAGTGAGAGGACAGGGGGCGAGAGCAATCAGCCCCAGCATTTT	CASSERTGGESNQPQHF
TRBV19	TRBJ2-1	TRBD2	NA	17	TGTGCCAGTAAGGGGACTAGCGGACTTAGCTCCTACAATGAGCAGTTCTTC	CASKGTSGLSSYNEQFF
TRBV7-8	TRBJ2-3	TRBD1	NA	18	TGTGCCAGCAGCTTAAAAGGGACAGCAGCCCAAAGCACAGATACGCAGTATTTT	CASSLKGTAAQSTDTQYF
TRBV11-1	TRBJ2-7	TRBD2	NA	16	TGTGCCAGCAGCCCAAGACTAGCGGGAGGTCGGAACGAGCAGTACTTC	CASSPRLAGGRNEQYF
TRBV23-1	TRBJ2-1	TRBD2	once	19	TGCGCCAGCAGTCAATCGGTCCTCTATCGGGAGGGCCAGTGGAATGAGCAGTTCTTC	CASSQSVLYREGQWNEQFF
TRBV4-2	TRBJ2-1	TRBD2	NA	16	TGTGCCAGCAGCGAAACTAGCGGGAGGGCCTGGGATGAGCAGTTCTTC	CASSETSGRAWDEQFF
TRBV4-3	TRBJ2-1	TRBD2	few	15	TGCGCCAGCAGCCAAGCACTAGCGGACTACAATGAGCAGTTCTTC	CASSQALADYNEQFF
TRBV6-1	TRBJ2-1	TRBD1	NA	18	TGTGCCAGCAGTGAAGACAGGGGGCTGGTATTTTCCTACAATGAGCAGTTCTTC	CASSEDRGLVFSYNEQFF
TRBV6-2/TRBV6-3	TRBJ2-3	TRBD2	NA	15	TGTGCCAGCAGTGTTTTTCTAGCGGACACAGATACGCAGTATTTT	CASSVFLADTDTQYF
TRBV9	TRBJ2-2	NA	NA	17	TGTGCCAGCAGCCTTCAAGGGGGACAAAAGAACACCGGGGAGCTGTTTTTT	CASSLQGGQKNTGELFF
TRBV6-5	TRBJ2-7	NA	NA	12	TGTGCCAGCAGTTCCGTATCCTACGAGCAGTACTTC	CASSSVSYEQYF
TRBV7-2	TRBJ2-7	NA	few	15	TGTGCCAGCAGCTTAGATGGCAGGGCGACCTACGAGCAGTACTTC	CASSLDGRATYEQYF
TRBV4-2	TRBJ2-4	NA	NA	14	TGTGCCAGCAGCCCCCCGGGAGTAGAAAACATTCAGTACTTC	CASSPPGVENIQYF
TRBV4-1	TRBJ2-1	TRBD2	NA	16	TGCGCCAGCAGCCAAGGGGGCGGGAGGGCCTTCGGGGAGCAGTTCTTC	CASSQGGGRAFGEQFF
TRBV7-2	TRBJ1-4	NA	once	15	TGTGCCAGCAGCCGCGATGAGGGGGAAGGGGAAAAACTGTTTTTT	CASSRDEGEGEKLFF
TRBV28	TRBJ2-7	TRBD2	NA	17	TGTGCCAGCAGTCTTCCGGGACTAGCGGGATCCTACCACGAGCAGTACTTC	CASSLPGLAGSYHEQYF
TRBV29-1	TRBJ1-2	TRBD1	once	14	TGCAGTGGAGGGGCCGGGACAGGAGATTATGGCTACACCTTC	CSGGAGTGDYGYTF
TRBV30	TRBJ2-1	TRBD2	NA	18	TGTGCCTGGAGGGATCCACTAGCGGGAGCTAGCTCCTACAATGAGCAGTTCTTC	CAWRDPLAGASSYNEQFF
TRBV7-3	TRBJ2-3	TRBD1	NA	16	TGTGCCAGCAGCTTACGGGCGGACAGGGGGCTTGATACGCAGTATTTT	CASSLRADRGLDTQYF
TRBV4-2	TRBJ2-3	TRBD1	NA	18	TGTGCCAGCAGCCCGCGGGACAGGGGGCGATTCGGCACAGATACGCAGTATTTT	CASSPRDRGRFGTDTQYF